Following are 19 T cell receptor beta chains from one sample sequenced in a study of Ad26.COV2.S vaccination and SARS-CoV-2 variants. The treatment here: 19 received Ad26.COV2.S at low or high dose, single or two shots; several received placebo; per-sample allocation not given. All samples were drawn on day 63, counting from the first vaccine or placebo injection. This table comes from immunoSEQ multiplex PCR, and its TCRdb copy is limited to in-frame clones, with some not included. The table shows under 250,000 clones, with approximately 88% occurring only once. The starting material was peripheral blood, obtained in a trial of Ad26.COV2.S vaccine versus placebo. The receptors here all came from a person aged 18-65 years who received the Ad26.COV2.S COVID-19 vaccine or a placebo.

The count of this clone is one. The chain carries TRBV3-1 (or the pseudogene TRBV3-2) and TRBJ2-3; 10 bases match TRBD2. V was pared by 4 bases and J by 4 bases, with 14 bases of the junction left unmatched. Germline-derived CDR1 and CDR2 are LGHDT and YNNKEL (reference sequence). The CDR3 has 18 amino acids. DNA for the CDR3: TGTGCCAGCAGCCGACGCAGCGGGGGGGCCCTAGCATCAGATACGCAGTATTTT. This gives the protein CASSRRSGGALASDTQYF.

The chain joins TRBV21-1 to TRBJ2-1; the table's D gene call, TRBD2, was not cross checked with the DNA. TRBV21-1 is classified as a pseudogene. CDR3 length: 10 amino acids. Here the CDR3 reads CATLYNEQFF. CDR3 DNA: TGTGCCACTTTGTACAATGAGCAGTTCTTC.

V gene TRBV3-1 (or the pseudogene TRBV3-2) combines with J gene TRBJ1-6; possible D gene TRBD1, 5 bases. CDR3 length: 14 amino acids. V was clipped by 0 bases and J by 7 bases, with 7 bases between them. Germline CDR1 and CDR2: LGHDT and YNNKEL (reference sequence). The CDR3 DNA follows: TGTGCCAGCAGCCAAGAAAGGGGAAATTCACCCCTCCACTTT. Translated: CASSQERGNSPLHF.

The rearrangement uses TRBV30 and TRBJ1-6, with a tentative D call TRBD1 (6 bases). Germline assignment: CDR1 GTSNPN and CDR2 SVGIG (reference sequence). The CDR3 has 13 residues. V was cut by 5 bases and J by 5 bases, with 10 bases left in between. CDR3 coding DNA: TGTGCCTGGGCCGGGACAAATAATTCACCCCTCCACTTT. This codes for CAWAGTNNSPLHF.

The chain recombines TRBV27 with TRBJ2-5; 16 positions agree with TRBD2. J lost 9 bases, V lost 5 bases, and 6 bases had no gene match. The V gene's germline CDR1 is MNHEY and CDR2 SMNVEV (reference sequence). The CDR3 contains 15 residues. The CDR3 loop is CASSPGTSGRGAQYF. CDR3 sequence (DNA): TGTGCCAGCAGTCCCGGGACTAGCGGGAGGGGGGCCCAGTACTTC.

This clone was counted a few times. The chain is built from TRBV3-1 (or the pseudogene TRBV3-2) and TRBJ2-3, with 10 bases fitting TRBD2. The CDR3 loop spans 15 amino acids. Germline assignment: CDR1 LGHDT and CDR2 YNNKEL (reference sequence). The V gene end was trimmed by 4 bases and the J gene end by 0 bases; junction bases not matched to a gene: 1. The CDR3 sequence is CASSPTSGSTDTQYF. In DNA, the CDR3 is TGTGCCAGCAGCCCGACTAGCGGGAGCACAGATACGCAGTATTTT.

The sample holds one count of this clone. This chain uses TRBV5-5 with TRBJ1-2; D might be TRBD1 (5 bases). Trimming took 0 bases from V and 8 from J, leaving 20 bases between them. There are 16 residues in the CDR3. Germline CDR1 reads SGHKS; CDR2 reads YYEKEE (reference sequence). The CDR3 coding sequence is TGTGCCAGCAGCTTGGTTCTGGGGCCGAGGGAGAGAGGCTACACCTTC. This codes for CASSLVLGPRERGYTF. Together with reference TRBV5-5 and TRBJ1-2, the CDR3 gives the full variable domain: DAGVTQSPTHLIKTRGQQVTLRCSPISGHKSVSWYQQVLGQGPQFIFQYYEKEERGRGNFPDRFSARQFPNYSSELNVNALLLGDSALYLCASSLVLGPRERGYTFGSGTRLTVV.

The chain has TRBV6-5 and TRBJ1-2, with D perhaps matching TRBD1 (5 bases). CDR1 and CDR2 from the germline V gene are MNHEY and SVGAGI. This CDR3 has 12 amino acids. V was shortened by 5 bases and J by 5 bases, with 9 bases between the two germline ends. CDR3 bases: TGTGCCAGCAGTCAGTCAGGGTATGGCTACACCTTC. Its translation: CASSQSGYGYTF.

The V call is TRBV6-5, the J call TRBJ2-2, with D maybe TRBD2 (6 bases). Germline CDR1 and CDR2: MNHEY and SVGAGI. The length of the CDR3 is 16 residues. V was clipped by 1 base and J by 0 bases, with 9 bases between them. The DNA for the CDR3 is TGTGCCAGCAGTTACTATTCTAGCGCGAACACCGGGGAGCTGTTTTTT. Protein: CASSYYSSANTGELFF.

The chain couples TRBV15 to TRBJ1-6, with TRBD1 as a possible D gene (5 bases). Trimming pared 0 bases from V and 7 bases from J, leaving 7 bases between. The CDR3 covers 14 residues. Germline V gives CDR1 LNHNV, CDR2 YYDKDF (reference sequence). In DNA form, the CDR3 reads TGTGCCACCAGCAGAGACAGGGCGAATTCACCCCTCCACTTT. It translates to CATSRDRANSPLHF.

J is TRBJ1-1 and V is TRBV28, with D possibly matching TRBD1 (5 bases). Per the germline V gene, CDR1 is MDHEN and CDR2 is SYDVKM. CDR3 length: 16 amino acids. Trimming cost V 5 bases and J 2 bases, with 18 bases left between them. The CDR3 loop reads CASSPSLGAVNTEAFF. The CDR3 DNA reads TGTGCCAGCAGTCCGTCTCTCGGGGCGGTAAACACTGAAGCTTTCTTT.

This clone was seen more than once but under ten times. The chain carries TRBV19 and TRBJ1-1, with TRBD1 as a possible D gene (6 bases). Trimming shortened V by 6 bases and J by 1 base, and 9 bases separated the two germline ends. The CDR3 sequence is 13 residues long. Germline-derived CDR1 and CDR2 are LNHDA and SQIVND (reference sequence). The DNA for the CDR3 is TGTGCCAGTAGCGCACAGGGGAACACTGAAGCTTTCTTT. This gives the protein CASSAQGNTEAFF. The full variable domain, in which reference TRBV19 and TRBJ1-1 provide the parts outside the CDR3, is DGGITQSPKYLFRKEGQNVTLSCEQNLNHDAMYWYRQDPGQGLRLIYYSQIVNDFQKGDIAEGYSVSREKKESFPLTVTSAQKNPTAFYLCASSAQGNTEAFFGQGTRLTVV.

This sequence joins TRBV3-1 (or the pseudogene TRBV3-2) and TRBJ1-1; the match to TRBD1 covers 8 bases. Germline values: CDR1 LGHDT, CDR2 YNNKEL (reference sequence). With 2 bases clipped from V and 1 base from J, the junction kept 3 bases outside the gene matches. The CDR3 contains 15 residues. The CDR3 here is CASSQNRGSNTEAFF. The CDR3 region has the DNA TGTGCCAGCAGCCAAAACAGGGGGTCGAACACTGAAGCTTTCTTT.

CDR3 region: CASRLAGTGAYNEQFF. The CDR3 DNA sequence: TGTGCCAGTAGGCTCGCCGGGACAGGGGCTTACAATGAGCAGTTCTTC. V and J are TRBV19 and TRBJ2-1, with 10 bases lining up with TRBD1. In germline, CDR1 is LNHDA, CDR2 SQIVND (reference sequence). The trim removed 6 bases at V and 4 bases at J, leaving 9 bases unmatched. CDR3 length: 16 residues. Based on the CDR3 plus reference TRBV19 and TRBJ2-1, the full variable domain is DGGITQSPKYLFRKEGQNVTLSCEQNLNHDAMYWYRQDPGQGLRLIYYSQIVNDFQKGDIAEGYSVSREKKESFPLTVTSAQKNPTAFYLCASRLAGTGAYNEQFFGPGTRLTVL.

The genes are TRBV5-1 and TRBJ2-5, with 7 bases aligning to TRBD1. CDR1 and CDR2 from the germline V gene are SGHRS and YFSETQ. The junction had 4 bases not matched to a gene; V was cut back by 0 bases and J by 5 bases. CDR3 size: 14 residues. The chain's CDR3 is CASSLAGGGETQYF. In nucleotides, the CDR3 is TGCGCCAGCAGCTTGGCAGGGGGTGGGGAGACCCAGTACTTC.

The chain is built from TRBV4-1 and TRBJ1-3; D remains ambiguous. This CDR3 spans 13 amino acids. The V gene lost 1 base and the J gene lost 13 bases, with 14 bases spanning the gap. Germline V gene lookup returns CDR1 MGHRA and CDR2 YSYEKL. CDR3 DNA: TGCGCCAGCAGCCAAGGGAAGGTTGGGCCGATATATTTT. It encodes CASSQGKVGPIYF.

This chain links TRBV5-4 with TRBJ2-3; D is undetermined. V was trimmed by 4 bases and J by 1 base, leaving 7 bases between them. The germline CDR1 and CDR2 sequences are SGHNT and YYREEE (reference sequence). The CDR3 has 13 residues. CDR3 amino acids: CASSARGTDTQYF. In DNA form, the CDR3 reads TGTGCCAGCAGCGCAAGAGGCACAGATACGCAGTATTTT.

The J gene is TRBJ1-1, the V gene TRBV10-3; 12 positions agree with TRBD1. There are 18 residues in the CDR3. Germline V CDR1 and CDR2: ENHRY, SYGVKD. J lost 5 bases, V lost 4 bases, and 14 bases had no gene match. The CDR3 coding sequence is TGTGCCATCAGTGCCAGGACCGGGACAGGGGGCGATAGGACTGAAGCTTTCTTT. Translation: CAISARTGTGGDRTEAFF.

This chain links TRBV7-8 with TRBJ1-4; D unclear. This CDR3 spans 15 amino acids. Germline V CDR1 and CDR2: SGHVS, FQNEAQ. Trimming took off 5 bases at V and 2 bases at J, with 12 bases between the two ends. The CDR3 nucleotides are TGTGCCAGCAGCCAAACGGGGTATACTAATGAAAAACTGTTTTTT. As protein: CASSQTGYTNEKLFF. The full variable domain, completed using reference TRBV7-8 and TRBJ1-4, is GAGVSQSPRYKVAKRGQDVALRCDPISGHVSLFWYQQALGQGPEFLTYFQNEAQLDKSGLPSDRFFAERPEGSVSTLKIQRTQQEDSAVYLCASSQTGYTNEKLFFGSGTQLSVL.